This T cell receptor beta chain was identified during a study of T cell repertoires in cytomegalovirus infection. As concerns this clonotype: The antigen is undetermined.

TCRdb re-called the reads with MiXCR, one entry per CDR3 protein. The data contain about 920,000 distinct CDR3 sequences, about a third of them singletons. Trimming stripped 5 bases from V and 8 bases from J, with 16 bases between. CDR1 and CDR2 from the germline V gene are PRHDT and FYEKMQ (reference sequence). CDR3 size: 14 residues. Material: cultured CD8+ T cells from PBMCs, obtained from culture after CMV antigen stimulation. This receptor was obtained from a human donor in good health (CMV status not recorded). Some clones in this sample may be carry-over from other donors' samples. V is TRBV13 and J is TRBJ1-5; D might be TRBD1 (5 bases). CDR3 sequence: CASSGRGSGEPQHF. DNA of the CDR3: TGTGCCAGCAGCGGCCGGGGCAGCGGTGAGCCCCAGCATTTT.